The sequence of this TCR beta chain was determined in a study of T cells in Graves' hyperthyroidism and ophthalmopathy. This clonotype was observed at least ten times. Its cognate antigen is unknown. Template material for amplifying TCR beta CDR3 regions consisted of RNA transcripts. An initial round of RT-PCR targeting the TCR CDR3 relied on the HTBI primer set. One entry per CDR3 protein results from TCRdb running MiXCR on the multiplex PCR reads. In the table there are some 350,000 distinct CDR3 sequences, roughly 19% of which are singletons. V dropped 2 bases and J dropped 4 bases, with 14 bases sitting between them. Germline V gives CDR1 LNHNV, CDR2 YYDKDF (reference sequence). The CDR3 has 15 residues. Study-wide findings and caveats: Most thyroid clonotypes expanded above 0.001 appeared in blood too.

Across 18 months, stable Graves' hyperthyroidism was marked by no progression to ophthalmopathy. The PBMCs had their origin in roughly 9.4 ml of fresh peripheral blood. The receptor comes from a woman younger than 30 with Graves' hyperthyroidism. Material for sequencing was blood. The V and J genes are TRBV15 and TRBJ1-2; D is possibly TRBD1 (6 bases). The CDR3 nucleotides are TGTGCCACCAGCAGATCTTCAGGGGCGCTCTATGGCTACACCTTC. Its translation: CATSRSSGALYGYTF.